A selection of T cell receptor beta chains follows, all from one sample in a study of control samples from healthy donors and cancer patients. Only in-frame clones appear in the TCRdb table, and some are missing; sequencing was by immunoSEQ multiplex PCR. The table has 40,000 to 55,000 clones, roughly 77% seen once. Sequencing was carried out using formalin-fixed, paraffin-embedded tissue. The receptors were sampled from a male donor with melanoma. Both conserved end residues are part of each CDR3. Fields, in order: J gene, V gene, D gene, clone size, CDR3 DNA, CDR3 protein. D genes are given only for firm matches. Part of the rows lack a size; the others show once, few, many or a class for expanded clones.

TRBJ2-1 | TRBV24-1 | TRBD2 | once | TGTGCCACCAGTGATTGGGGGCCCGCGGGACTAGCCCCCAGAAGATTCTTC | CATSDWGPAGLAPRRFF
TRBJ1-5 | TRBV12-3/TRBV12-4 | - | - | TGTGCCAGCAGTTCCGATAAGATACAGCCCCAGCATTTT | CASSSDKIQPQHF
TRBJ2-7 | TRBV11-2 | - | few | TGTGCCAGCAGCTTAGAGCCCAGTGGCGAGCAGTACTTC | CASSLEPSGEQYF
TRBJ1-2 | TRBV10-1 | TRBD1 | - | TGCGCCAGCGCGGGCCCCAGGGGGCGCAAAGGCTACACCTTC | CASAGPRGRKGYTF
TRBJ2-3 | TRBV10-2 | TRBD1 | - | TGCGCCAGCAGTGAGTTCTTCGGCAGGGGGAGAGATACGCAGTATTTT | CASSEFFGRGRDTQYF
TRBJ2-5 | TRBV5-5 | - | - | TGTGCCAGCAGCTTACAAGAGACCCAGTACTTC | CASSLQETQYF
TRBJ1-1 | TRBV27 | - | few | TGTGCCAGCAGTTCCGCGGGGGTAGGTGAAGCTTTCTTT | CASSSAGVGEAFF
TRBJ2-3 | TRBV11-2 | - | - | TGTGCCAGCAGCTTCGAGCTCTGGGGCACAGATACGCAGTATTTT | CASSFELWGTDTQYF
TRBJ2-3 | TRBV29-1 | TRBD2 | - | TGCAGCGTTGCGGGGGGACGAGATACGCAGTATTTT | CSVAGGRDTQYF
TRBJ2-7 | TRBV7-8 | - | few | TGTGCCAGCAGCTCCGGGCCCCTGAACGAGCAGTACTTC | CASSSGPLNEQYF
TRBJ2-1 | TRBV19 | TRBD2 | - | TGTGCCAGTAGTCCTAGCGGGAGGGTAGGTGAGCAGTTCTTC | CASSPSGRVGEQFF
TRBJ2-2 | TRBV1 | - | once | TGCACCAGCAGCCTCCCGACTAGCGAGAACACCGGGGAGCTGTTTTTT | CTSSLPTSENTGELFF
TRBJ2-7 | TRBV6-6 | TRBD2 | - | TGTGCCAGCAGTTACTTGGCTAGCGGGAGCTCCTACGAGCAGTACTTC | CASSYLASGSSYEQYF
TRBJ1-1 | TRBV2 | TRBD1 | few | TGTGCCAGCAGTAGACAGGGCAGGATAATGAACACTGAAGCTTTCTTT | CASSRQGRIMNTEAFF
TRBJ1-6 | TRBV2 | - | - | TGTGCCAGCAGCGGGATGCAGGGGAGAGGGTATAGTTCACCCCTCCACTTT | CASSGMQGRGYSSPLHF
TRBJ2-1 | TRBV7-2 | - | - | TGTGCCAGCAGCTCAGGGACTCCACAGTACAATGAACAGTTCTTC | CASSSGTPQYNEQFF
TRBJ2-7 | TRBV28 | TRBD2 | once | TGTGCCAGCAGCCCCAGCGGGAGGATTTACGAGCAGTACTTC | CASSPSGRIYEQYF
TRBJ2-1 | TRBV2 | TRBD2 | - | TGTGCCAGTCAGCGGGAGAGGTCCTACGACAATGAGCAGTTCTTC | CASQRERSYDNEQFF
TRBJ1-1 | TRBV18 | - | - | TGTGCCAGCTCACAAACGGGACATCCGAACACTGAAGCTTTCTTT | CASSQTGHPNTEAFF
TRBJ2-1 | TRBV6-5 | - | - | TGTGCCAGCAGTCGGGACCACGAGGTCAATGAGCAGTTCTTC | CASSRDHEVNEQFF
TRBJ1-3 | TRBV4-1 | TRBD1 | - | TGCGCCAGCAGCCAGGGACAGGGGACAAACACCATATATTTT | CASSQGQGTNTIYF
TRBJ2-6 | TRBV4-2 | - | few | TGTGCCAGCAGCCAAGACCTTGGGACGGGGACCGGGGCCAACGTCCTGACTTTC | CASSQDLGTGTGANVLTF
TRBJ1-4 | TRBV24-1 | - | - | TGTGCCACCAGTGATGGCGACGAAGAAAAACTGTTTTTT | CATSDGDEEKLFF
TRBJ2-7 | TRBV5-1 | - | - | TGCGCCAGCAGCTTGGGTGCGACAGGTAACGACGAGCAGTACTTC | CASSLGATGNDEQYF
TRBJ1-2 | TRBV19 | TRBD1 | - | TGTGCCAGTCAAGATGAGAAGGTAGGGGGCGACTATGGCTACACCTTC | CASQDEKVGGDYGYTF
TRBJ2-2 | TRBV5-1 | TRBD1 | - | TGCGCCAGCAGCTTGGGCGGGACAGGGGTCCCCGGGGAGCTGTTTTTT | CASSLGGTGVPGELFF
TRBJ1-2 | TRBV6-5 | TRBD1 | - | TGTGCCAGCAGTTACGGAGGACAGGGGAACTATGGCTACACCTTC | CASSYGGQGNYGYTF
TRBJ2-7 | TRBV2 | TRBD2 | - | TGTGCCAGCAGTCAAGCGGGACTAGCGTCGAACGAGCAGTACTTC | CASSQAGLASNEQYF
TRBJ2-1 | TRBV5-8 | - | few | TGTGCCAGCAGCTCCCGGCTTCTTCTCGTTAGCGGCCACAATGAGCAGTTCTTC | CASSSRLLLVSGHNEQFF
TRBJ2-7 | TRBV11-2 | TRBD1 | - | TGTACCAGCAGCTCCGGGACAGGCTACGAACAGTACTTC | CTSSSGTGYEQYF
TRBJ2-7 | TRBV29-1 | TRBD2 | once | TGCAGCGTTGCGGGACTAGCGGGAGTAAGTGAGCAGTACTTC | CSVAGLAGVSEQYF
TRBJ1-2 | TRBV30 | TRBD1 | - | TGTGCCTGGAGGGTTGACAGGGAGAGTTGGTATGGCTACACCTTC | CAWRVDRESWYGYTF
TRBJ2-3 | TRBV15 | TRBD2 | - | TGTGCCACCAGCCCGGGCAGACAGTCGGGAGGGGCAGATACGCAGTATTTT | CATSPGRQSGGADTQYF
TRBJ2-7 | TRBV7-2 | TRBD1 | - | TGTGCCAGCAGTCAAGGACAGGGGGCTGGTCGCGAGCAGTACTTC | CASSQGQGAGREQYF
TRBJ1-2 | TRBV6-5 | TRBD1 | once | TGTGCCAGCAGAAACCGGGACAGGGACGGCTACACCTTC | CASRNRDRDGYTF
TRBJ2-7 | TRBV7-9 | - | - | TGTGCCAGCAGCTTAGTAGACTACGAGCAGTACTTC | CASSLVDYEQYF
TRBJ1-4 | TRBV10-3 | TRBD1 | once | TGTGCCATCAGTGAGGGACAGGGTGAAAAACTGTTTTTT | CAISEGQGEKLFF
TRBJ1-5 | TRBV19 | TRBD1 | few | TGTGCCAGTAGTACAGGGGGGGAACAGCCCCAGCATTTT | CASSTGGEQPQHF
TRBJ2-2 | TRBV5-1 | - | few | TGCGCCAGCAGCCCCTCGGGCACCGGGGAGCTGTTTTTT | CASSPSGTGELFF
TRBJ2-2 | TRBV2 | - | - | TGTGCCAGCAGGTACGGCAGCGGGAACACCGGGGAGCTGTTTTTT | CASRYGSGNTGELFF
TRBJ2-7 | TRBV11-2 | TRBD1 | - | TGTGCCAGCAGCGACGGACAGGGGGGGGGCGAGCAGTACTTC | CASSDGQGGGEQYF
TRBJ1-6 | TRBV3-1/TRBV3-2 | - | many | TGTGCCAGCAGCCCTCCGGTGGGAAATTCACCCCTCCACTTT | CASSPPVGNSPLHF
TRBJ1-1 | TRBV19 | - | - | TGTGCCAGTAGTATAGATGTGGGGAACACTGAAGCTTTCTTT | CASSIDVGNTEAFF
TRBJ1-1 | TRBV28 | TRBD1 | many | TGTGCCAGCAGCCAGGGACAGGGGATAACTGAAGCTTTCTTT | CASSQGQGITEAFF
TRBJ2-3 | TRBV19 | - | few | TGTGCCAGTATTGGGTCGCGCGGGAATACGCAGTATTTT | CASIGSRGNTQYF
TRBJ2-5 | TRBV10-3 | TRBD1 | - | TGTGCCATCAGGCCCACCCTCGACAGGGGTGGAGAGACCCAGTACTTC | CAIRPTLDRGGETQYF
TRBJ1-5 | TRBV18 | - | - | TGTGCCAGCTCAACCCGGGACTCCGGGAGGCCCCAGCATTTT | CASSTRDSGRPQHF